The 21 T cell receptor beta chains below were found in one sample sequenced in a study of early T cells in non-severe SARS-CoV-2 infection. One entry per CDR3 protein results from TCRdb running MiXCR on the 5' RACE reads. The data contain tens of thousands of distinct CDR3 sequences, over 3.5% of them singletons. The sequenced sample consisted of whole blood. These receptors originate from an adult who was a healthcare worker with PCR-confirmed SARS-CoV-2 infection or an uninfected control (not recorded which).

This clonotype was detected ten times or more. CDR3: CASSRGPLSSYEQYF. The CDR3 bases are TGTGCCAGCAGTAGGGGACCCCTGAGCTCCTACGAGCAGTACTTC. V gene TRBV2 combines with J gene TRBJ2-7; D possibly matches TRBD1 or TRBD2 (5 bases each). V lost 5 bases, J lost 0 bases, and 14 bases lay in between. Germline V lookup: CDR1 SNHLY, CDR2 FYNNEI. This CDR3 contains 15 residues.

This clonotype has at least ten counts. This rearrangement joins TRBV12-3 or TRBV12-4 to TRBJ2-3, with TRBD2 matching 11 bases. V lost 9 bases and J lost 5; bases outside the gene matches: 7. This CDR3 is 14 amino acids long. The CDR3 reads CASSGRAWGDTQYF. For the CDR3, the DNA is TGTGCCAGTAGCGGGAGGGCCTGGGGAGATACGCAGTATTTT.

This clonotype was counted many times. V usage is TRBV7-2 and J usage is TRBJ2-3; D may be TRBD2 (6 bases). The CDR3 contains 15 residues. Germline-derived CDR1 and CDR2 are SGHTA and FQGNSA. Trimming pared 4 bases from V and 0 bases from J, leaving 11 bases between. The chain's CDR3 is CASSSGLVSTDTQYF. DNA for the CDR3: TGTGCCAGCAGCTCGGGACTTGTTAGCACAGATACGCAGTATTTT.

In this sample, this clonotype turned up many times. The chain employs TRBV6-5 and TRBJ1-2; the match to TRBD1 covers 7 bases. CDR1 is MNHEY, CDR2 SVGAGI, per germline. Trimming cost V 6 bases and J 0 bases; bases outside gene matches: 7. CDR3 length: 15 residues. The CDR3 loop reads CASSRRDSTNYGYTF. CDR3 bases: TGTGCCAGCAGCCGCCGGGACAGCACTAACTATGGCTACACCTTC.

Worth noting for this clonotype: In this CDR3 the conserved last residue, phenylalanine or tryptophan, is missing, so a read error is likely. V is TRBV7-3 and J is TRBJ2-3, with D maybe TRBD2 (6 bases). Trimming cost V 5 bases and J 3 bases, with 15 bases left between them. The CDR3 spans 15 residues. Germline V lookup: CDR1 SGHTA, CDR2 FQGTGA. The CDR3 DNA reads TGTGCCAGCAGCCGCCGGGGAGGTGGAACAGATACGCAGTATCTT. Translated, it gives CASSRRGGGTDTQYL.

The V and J genes are TRBV6-5 and TRBJ1-3; D is uncertain. The CDR3 covers 15 residues. V lost 0 bases, J lost 6 bases, and 12 bases lay in between. Germline-derived CDR1 and CDR2 are MNHEY and SVGAGI. The DNA for the CDR3 is TGTGCCAGCAGTTACTCGCGGACTCAAGAAAACACCATATATTTT. Translation gives CASSYSRTQENTIYF.

This clonotype was observed at least ten times. This chain joins TRBV11-2 and TRBJ2-6; the D is unclear. The germline V and J ends were trimmed by 10 bases and 2 bases, with 9 bases remaining between them. The germline V gene encodes CDR1 SGHAT and CDR2 FQNNGV. The CDR3 totals 13 residues. CDR3 amino acids: CATRFTGANVLTF. In nucleotides, the CDR3 is TGTGCCACCAGATTCACTGGGGCCAACGTCCTGACTTTC.

In its sample, this clonotype was seen many times. The chain uses TRBV29-1 and TRBJ1-2, with 7 nucleotides matching TRBD1. CDR3 size: 13 residues. The J segment lost 4 bases and the V segment lost 1 base, leaving 3 bases of the junction unmatched. Per germline, CDR1 SQVTM and CDR2 ANQGSEA. This chain's CDR3 is CSVEGEGAYGYTF. In DNA form, the CDR3 reads TGCAGCGTTGAAGGAGAGGGGGCCTATGGCTACACCTTC.

This clonotype was observed at least ten times. V gene TRBV5-1 combines with J gene TRBJ2-7, with 9 bases fitting TRBD1. CDR3 length equals 14 residues. Germline CDR1 SGHRS, CDR2 YFSETQ. With V trimmed by 3 bases and J by 6 bases, 7 bases remained unmatched. CDR3 coding DNA: TGCGCCAGCAGCTCCGGGACAGGGCCGCGCGAGCAGTACTTC. Its protein is CASSSGTGPREQYF.

This clonotype was counted ten times or more. At one boundary the junction diverges from the germline segment, which might be a read error. The chain couples TRBV7-3 to TRBJ1-6, with D hard to call. The CDR3 contains 13 residues. The germline V gene has CDR1 SGHTA and CDR2 FQGTGA. The CDR3 DNA sequence: TGTGCCAGCAGCTTTTCCTCTAATTCACCCCTCCACTTT. This sequence encodes CASSFSSNSPLHF. The complete variable domain, with remaining parts taken from reference TRBV7-3 and TRBJ1-6, reads GAGVSQTPSNKVTEKGKYVELRCDPISGHTALYWYRQSLGQGPEFLIYFQGTGAADDSGLPNDRFFAVRPEGSVSTLKIQRTERGDSAVYLCASSFSSNSPLHFGNGTRLTVT.

The chain recombines TRBV5-4 with TRBJ1-1; D is unresolved. This CDR3 is built from 13 residues. Germline loops: CDR1 SGHNT, CDR2 YYREEE (reference sequence). V was shortened by 4 bases and J by 7 bases, with 14 bases between the two germline ends. The CDR3 coding sequence is TGTGCCAGCAGCGTCCCCTCCAGCGATGAAGCTTTCTTT. Translation gives CASSVPSSDEAFF.

Ten or more counts support this clonotype. The J gene is TRBJ2-1, the V gene TRBV5-4, with 8 bases lining up with TRBD2. This CDR3 has 14 amino acids. V was pared by 3 bases and J by 4 bases, with 3 bases of the junction left unmatched. The germline CDR1 and CDR2 sequences are SGHNT and YYREEE (reference sequence). CDR3 sequence reads: CASSSPSGYNEQFF. The CDR3 DNA is TGTGCCAGCAGCTCACCTAGCGGGTACAATGAGCAGTTCTTC. Drawing the rest from reference TRBV5-4 and TRBJ2-1, the complete variable domain is ETGVTQSPTHLIKTRGQQVTLRCSSQSGHNTVSWYQQALGQGPQFIFQYYREEENGRGNFPPRFSGLQFPNYSSELNVNALELDDSALYLCASSSPSGYNEQFFGPGTRLTVL.

This clonotype showed up many times. V gene TRBV20-1 combines with J gene TRBJ2-2; the D is unclear. V lost 1 base, J lost 7 bases, and 7 bases lay in between. The germline V gene encodes CDR1 DFQATT and CDR2 SNEGSKA (reference sequence). This CDR3 comprises 12 residues. CDR3 nucleotide sequence: TGCAGTGCTAGAGTAGCTGGCGGGGAGCTGTTTTTT. It encodes CSARVAGGELFF.

This clonotype showed up many times. The V and J genes are TRBV11-2 and TRBJ2-7, with TRBD2 matching over 7 bases. V was clipped by 1 base and J by 2 bases; unmatched bases: 2. CDR1 and CDR2 (germline): SGHAT, FQNNGV. The CDR3 is made up of 14 amino acids. The CDR3 region is CASSLARGAYEQYF. For the CDR3, the DNA is TGTGCCAGCAGCTTAGCCCGGGGGGCCTACGAGCAGTACTTC.

This clonotype was observed at least ten times. The chain recombines TRBV13 with TRBJ2-5; TRBD2 matches 9 bases. With V trimmed by 4 bases and J by 4 bases, 10 bases remained unmatched. CDR1 is PRHDT, CDR2 FYEKMQ, per germline (reference sequence). The CDR3 runs to 16 residues. The chain's CDR3 is CASSSSGTSLGETQYF. For the CDR3, the DNA is TGTGCCAGCAGCTCGTCCGGGACTAGCTTAGGAGAGACCCAGTACTTC.

This clonotype was seen many times. The V call is TRBV19, the J call TRBJ2-1; D is possibly TRBD2 (5 bases). V lost 3 bases to trimming and J lost 12 bases, with 18 bases between them. Germline CDR1 and CDR2: LNHDA and SQIVND (reference sequence). This CDR3 is 14 amino acids long. The DNA of the CDR3 is TGTGCCAGTAGTATTCAGGACTCCCTTACTGGGCAGTTCTTC. Translation: CASSIQDSLTGQFF. The whole variable domain, filled in from reference TRBV19 and TRBJ2-1, reads DGGITQSPKYLFRKEGQNVTLSCEQNLNHDAMYWYRQDPGQGLRLIYYSQIVNDFQKGDIAEGYSVSREKKESFPLTVTSAQKNPTAFYLCASSIQDSLTGQFFGPGTRLTVL.

This clonotype appeared many times. V and J are TRBV12-3 or TRBV12-4 and TRBJ1-5, with D tentatively TRBD1 (6 bases). The CDR3 consists of 14 residues. With 3 bases removed from V and 6 bases from J, the gap between germline ends came to 12 bases. The CDR3 reads CASSLATGGQPQHF. The CDR3 coding sequence is TGTGCCAGCAGTTTGGCGACAGGAGGTCAGCCCCAGCATTTT.

Concerning this clonotype itself: A much larger clone lies one base from this, so it may be a read error. The chain recombines TRBV9 with TRBJ2-1; possible D gene TRBD2, 5 bases. The CDR3 is made up of 14 amino acids. Germline V gene lookup returns CDR1 SGDLS and CDR2 YYNGEE. The DNA of the CDR3 is TGTGCCAACAGCGCCCCCCCCGCTAGCAGTGAGCAGTTCTTC. Its protein product is CANSAPPASSEQFF.

The table lists this clonotype with many counts. The chain combines TRBV5-5 with TRBJ1-5; D is unclear. The germline V gene encodes CDR1 SGHKS and CDR2 YYEKEE (reference sequence). The CDR3 contains 15 residues. V lost 6 bases and J 5 bases, leaving 18 bases between the germline ends. The CDR3 is CASTPSPRSDQPQHF. The CDR3 DNA follows: TGTGCCAGCACCCCCTCCCCCAGGAGCGATCAGCCCCAGCATTTT.

At least ten counts were recorded for this clonotype. This chain joins TRBV2 and TRBJ2-3; 9 nucleotides match TRBD2. Germline values: CDR1 SNHLY, CDR2 FYNNEI. This CDR3 contains 15 residues. J lost 2 bases, V lost 7 bases, and 7 bases had no gene match. The CDR3 reads CASTKTSGFTDTQYF. The DNA of the CDR3 is TGTGCCAGCACCAAGACTAGCGGTTTCACAGATACGCAGTATTTT.

This clonotype has a count of ten or more. The chain is built from TRBV4-2 and TRBJ2-4; D is unclear. V lost 0 bases and J lost 8, with 14 bases in between. The CDR3 runs to 15 residues. Germline CDR1 and CDR2: LGHNA and YNFKEQ. CDR3 sequence reads: CASSQEYAPTDIQYF. In nucleotides, the CDR3 is TGTGCCAGCAGCCAAGAGTACGCCCCCACGGACATTCAGTACTTC.